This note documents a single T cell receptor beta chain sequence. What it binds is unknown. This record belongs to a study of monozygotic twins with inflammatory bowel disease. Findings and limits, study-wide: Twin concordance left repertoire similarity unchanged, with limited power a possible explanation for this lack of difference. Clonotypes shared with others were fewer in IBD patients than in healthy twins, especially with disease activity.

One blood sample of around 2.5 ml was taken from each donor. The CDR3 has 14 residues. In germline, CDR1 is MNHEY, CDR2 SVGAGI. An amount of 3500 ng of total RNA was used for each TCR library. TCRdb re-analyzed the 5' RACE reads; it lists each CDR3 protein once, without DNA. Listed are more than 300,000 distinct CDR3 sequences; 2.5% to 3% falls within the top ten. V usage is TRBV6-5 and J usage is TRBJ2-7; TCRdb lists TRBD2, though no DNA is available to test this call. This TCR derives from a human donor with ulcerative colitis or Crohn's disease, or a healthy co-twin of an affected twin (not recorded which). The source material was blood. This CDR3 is CASRYQGEGYEQYF.